This T cell receptor (beta chain) was retrieved from a study of T-cell reconstitution after alpha-beta-depleted transplantation in children. Unique molecular identifiers were used to barcode this TCRbeta library. TCRdb redid the calling of the PCR reads with MiXCR, one entry per CDR3 protein. The sample has approximately 250,000 distinct CDR3 sequences; more than 7.5% are singletons. The CDR3 is 15 amino acids. CDR1 and CDR2 (germline): SNHLY, FYNNEI. The germline V and J ends were trimmed by 5 bases and 10 bases, with 20 bases remaining between them. This clonotype occurred many times. The sequencing used PBMCs from the stem cell graft donor, collected from the stem cell graft. V usage is TRBV2 and J usage is TRBJ1-4, with D unresolved. This receptor was identified in a human donor who donated a stem cell graft to a child with SCID. CDR3 DNA sequence: TGTGCCAGCAGTCCTCGATATTTGGACCGACCAAAACTGTTTTTT. Translated: CASSPRYLDRPKLFF.